A selection of T cell receptor beta chains follows, all from one sample in a study of blood T cell repertoires in COVID-19. Here immunoSEQ multiplex PCR was the method, and the copy in TCRdb shows in-frame clones only, minus some. The profile covers about 150,000 clones, with under 95% appearing a single time and under 0.6% taken by the ten largest. What was sequenced was peripheral blood. The receptor set was obtained from a man aged 50 to 59 with acute or convalescent COVID-19. The CDR3 runs from the conserved cysteine through the conserved F or W. A D gene is named only where the DNA matches it firmly. Part of the rows lack a size; the others show once, few, many or a class for expanded clones.

d_call clone_size j_call v_call cdr3_nt cdr3_aa
TRBD2 - TRBJ2-2 TRBV9 TGTGCCAGCTCTGGGACTAGCGGGAACACCGGGGAGCTGTTTTTT CASSGTSGNTGELFF
TRBD1 - TRBJ1-4 TRBV24-1 TGTGCCACCAGCACCGGGACAGGGCCCATGGGTGAAAAACTGTTTTTT CATSTGTGPMGEKLFF
- - TRBJ2-1 TRBV15 TGTGCCACCCGGCCCAGCGGCTCCTACAATGAGCAGTTCTTC CATRPSGSYNEQFF
- - TRBJ1-6 TRBV30 TGTGCCTGGAGGTCGTGGCAGGCCGACTATAATTCACCCCTCCACTTT CAWRSWQADYNSPLHF
- - TRBJ2-7 TRBV3-1/TRBV3-2 TGTGCCAGCAGCCTCGGCTACGAGCAGTACTTC CASSLGYEQYF
TRBD2 - TRBJ2-5 TRBV4-3 TGCGCCAGCAGCCAAGATCCCTTACTAGCGGGGGGACGTGAGACCCAGTACTTC CASSQDPLLAGGRETQYF
- - TRBJ1-5 TRBV5-8 TGTGCCAGCAGCTCCTTATTCTACCTGGAGCCCCAGCATTTT CASSSLFYLEPQHF
TRBD1 - TRBJ1-3 TRBV6-5 TGTGCCAGCAGACAGGGACAGAGCTCTGGAAACACCATATATTTT CASRQGQSSGNTIYF
TRBD1 - TRBJ1-2 TRBV4-3 TGCGCCAGCAGCCAAGAGGCCCAGGGGGCGCGTGGCTACACCTTC CASSQEAQGARGYTF
TRBD2 - TRBJ2-5 TRBV7-2 TGTGCCAGCAGCCGGACTAGCGGGAGACGCCAAGAGACCCAGTACTTC CASSRTSGRRQETQYF
- - TRBJ1-3 TRBV6-6 TGTGCCAGCAGTTTCGGGAGCAACTCTGGAAACACCATATATTTT CASSFGSNSGNTIYF
- few TRBJ1-4 TRBV7-9 TGTGCCAGCAGCCTTGACAGACTTAATGAAAAACTGTTTTTT CASSLDRLNEKLFF
- - TRBJ1-1 TRBV20-1 TGCAGTGCTAGTAACCCAACAGGATCGGTTCAAGAAGCTTTCTTT CSASNPTGSVQEAFF
TRBD1 - TRBJ2-2 TRBV7-3 TGTGCCAGCAGCCGGACAGGGGGGACCGGGGAGCTGTTTTTT CASSRTGGTGELFF
- - TRBJ1-5 TRBV27 TGTGCCAGCAGTACTCTACCGGGAAATCAGCCCCAGCATTTT CASSTLPGNQPQHF
- - TRBJ1-6 TRBV6-1 TGTGCCAGCAGTGAAATAGGAGGGAGGGAGTCACCCCTCCACTTT CASSEIGGRESPLHF
TRBD1 - TRBJ1-4 TRBV6-5 TGTGCCAGCAGAAATTCAGGGGGCAATAATGAAAAACTGTTTTTT CASRNSGGNNEKLFF
TRBD1 - TRBJ1-2 TRBV5-4 TGTGCCAGCAGCCTTAGGACAGGGGTGAGCTACACCTTC CASSLRTGVSYTF
TRBD1 - TRBJ1-6 TRBV3-1/TRBV3-2 TGTGCCAGCAGCCGTCCTAGGGACAGGAGCCCGCTCTATAATTCACCCCTCCACTTT CASSRPRDRSPLYNSPLHF
- - TRBJ1-6 TRBV27 TGTGCCAGCAGTTTCGGGTGGAATTCACCCCTCCACTTT CASSFGWNSPLHF
- - TRBJ1-5 TRBV7-9 TGTGCCAGCAGCCGGGACAACAATCAGCCCCAGCATTTT CASSRDNNQPQHF
- - TRBJ1-3 TRBV29-1 TGCAGCGTCTCCCGGGGGACCTCTGGAAACACCATATATTTT CSVSRGTSGNTIYF
TRBD1 - TRBJ1-5 TRBV10-3 TGTGCCATCAGTGGTACAGGGGATGGCCAGCCCCAGCATTTT CAISGTGDGQPQHF
- - TRBJ2-2 TRBV19 TGTGCCAGTACCGAAAGCGGGCAGAACACCGGGGAGCTGTTTTTT CASTESGQNTGELFF
- once TRBJ2-5 TRBV7-8 TGTGCCAGCAGCTTCAGAGGGTTCGAGACCCAGTACTTC CASSFRGFETQYF
TRBD1 - TRBJ2-7 TRBV5-6 TGTGCCAGCAGCTTGACCGGGACAGTACCCGAGCAGTACTTC CASSLTGTVPEQYF
- - TRBJ2-3 TRBV5-4 TGTGCCAGCAGCTTCCGGGACTCCCCAGATACGCAGTATTTT CASSFRDSPDTQYF
TRBD1 - TRBJ1-3 TRBV6-5 TGTGCCAGCAGCCCAGGGACAGGGACTGGAAACACCATATATTTT CASSPGTGTGNTIYF
TRBD1 - TRBJ1-2 TRBV7-2 TGTGCCAGCAGCTTGGGGACAGCGGACAGAAACCCAGGCTACACCTTC CASSLGTADRNPGYTF
- - TRBJ2-1 TRBV24-1 TGTGCCACCAGTGATTCATACAATGAGCAGTTCTTC CATSDSYNEQFF
- - TRBJ2-2 TRBV28 TGTGCCAGCAGTTTAGTTTTGTCGGGTACTAGTCGCGAGTCGGGGGAGCTGTTTTTT CASSLVLSGTSRESGELFF
- - TRBJ1-5 TRBV28 TGTGCCAGCAAATCTCTATATAGCAATCAGCCCCAGCATTTT CASKSLYSNQPQHF
TRBD2 - TRBJ2-1 TRBV28 TGTGCCAGCAGTCCCCGCGGCGGGAGCTCCTACAATGAGCAGTTCTTC CASSPRGGSSYNEQFF
- - TRBJ2-7 TRBV27 TGTGCCAGCAGTCGCAGGGGGGTCATATACGAGCAGTACTTC CASSRRGVIYEQYF
TRBD2 once TRBJ2-1 TRBV5-6 TGTGCCAGCAGCTATGGGACTAGCGGTAACTACAATGAGCAGTTCTTC CASSYGTSGNYNEQFF
TRBD1 once TRBJ1-1 TRBV7-2 TGTGCCAGCAGACCTGGACAGGGGGCAATGAGGGGTGAAGCTTTCTTT CASRPGQGAMRGEAFF
- - TRBJ1-1 TRBV7-9 TGTGCCAGCAGCTTAGATTGGGGGCCGGGGACTGAAGCTTTCTTT CASSLDWGPGTEAFF
TRBD1 once TRBJ2-5 TRBV19 TGTGCCGACCTAGCACTACGAAGAGCGTACCGGGACAGGGGGCTGGAGACCCAGTACTTC CADLALRRAYRDRGLETQYF
- - TRBJ1-2 TRBV7-9 TGTGCCAGCCACAATACGTCCAGGGCGATTGGCTACACCTTC CASHNTSRAIGYTF
TRBD2 - TRBJ2-3 TRBV5-1 TGCGCCAGCAGCTGGGGGACTAGCGGACCTAGCACAGATACGCAGTATTTT CASSWGTSGPSTDTQYF
- - TRBJ2-7 TRBV7-6 TGTGCCAGCAGCCCCGGGACTGGGATCTCCTACGAGCAGTACTTC CASSPGTGISYEQYF
TRBD1 - TRBJ2-5 TRBV6-5 TGTGCCAGCAGTAGACAGGGTGGTGAGACCCAGTACTTC CASSRQGGETQYF
TRBD1 - TRBJ2-1 TRBV19 TGTGCCAGTAGTCAGACAGGGGGCAATGAGCAGTTCTTC CASSQTGGNEQFF
- few TRBJ1-1 TRBV29-1 TGCAGCGTAGTAATAGCCCTCGGGACTGAAGCTTTCTTT CSVVIALGTEAFF
- - TRBJ1-3 TRBV19 TGTGCCAGTACCACCCCAGGGGCTACCTCTGGAAACACCATATATTTT CASTTPGATSGNTIYF
- - TRBJ1-1 TRBV2 TGTGCCAGCAGTGTTCAGCGGGGTCCCACTGAAGCTTTCTTT CASSVQRGPTEAFF
- - TRBJ2-2 TRBV7-9 TGTGCCAGCAGCTTTCCGGGTACTGTGCAGGGGCTGAACACCGGGGAGCTGTTTTTT CASSFPGTVQGLNTGELFF
TRBD2 - TRBJ2-3 TRBV4-1 TGCGCCAGCAGCCAATCGGGACTAGCGGCCACAGATACGCAGTATTTT CASSQSGLAATDTQYF
TRBD1 - TRBJ1-6 TRBV4-1 TGCGCCAGCAGCCAAGATCGTCCCGGGACAGGGTCGAATTCACCCCTCCACTTT CASSQDRPGTGSNSPLHF
- - TRBJ1-3 TRBV20-1 TGCAGTGCTAGTTGGAGCTCTGGAAACACCATATATTTT CSASWSSGNTIYF